The 2 T cell receptor beta chains presented below share a single source sample, sequenced in a study of blood T cell repertoires in COVID-19. Generated by immunoSEQ multiplex PCR, the TCRdb table keeps only in-frame clones and is missing some. There are more than 95,000 clones in the sample; about 80% occur only once, and 12% lies in the top ten. The specimen sequenced was peripheral blood. All receptors derive from a human donor in a cohort sampled during active COVID-19.

This clone was recorded only once. The chain joins TRBV9 to TRBJ1-1; TRBD1 might be the D (6 bases). V dropped 3 bases and J dropped 1 base, with 13 bases sitting between them. The length of the CDR3 is 15 residues. The germline V gene encodes CDR1 SGDLS and CDR2 YYNGEE. CDR3 region: CASSAGPGANTEAFF. The CDR3 DNA reads as TGTGCCAGCAGCGCTGGCCCAGGGGCGAACACTGAAGCTTTCTTT.

The J gene is TRBJ1-2, the V gene TRBV10-3, with 8 bases identical to TRBD1. J gave up 7 bases and V 7 bases, and 8 bases lay outside the gene matches. The CDR3 runs 13 residues. Germline V CDR1 and CDR2: ENHRY, SYGVKD. Here the CDR3 reads CAITRQGTGGYTF. The CDR3 nucleotides read TGTGCCATCACAAGACAGGGGACGGGTGGCTACACCTTC.